This entry describes one T cell receptor beta chain. Its antigen remains unknown. The CDR3 spans 14 residues. Trimming cost V 5 bases and J 4 bases, with 13 bases left between them. Germline V lookup: CDR1 LNHDA, CDR2 SQIVND (reference sequence). Vbeta (60) and Jbeta (13) primers were used in the PCR. Using immunoSEQ multiplex PCR, the repertoire was profiled, and TCRdb retains in-frame clones only, with some absent. The table for this sample gives about 190,000 clones. This specimen comes from a study of cytomegalovirus exposure and HLA in healthy donors. Study-level results: Immune exposure information comprised only CMV serostatus. Prediction of most subjects' HLA-A and HLA-B alleles by TCR beta sequences was reportedly accurate. The listing of 160 or so TCR beta chains classed them as cytomegalovirus-associated.

Donors had nominal health at sampling but likely had unrecorded immune exposures. This receptor was taken from a woman in her 30s in good health and CMV-seropositive. The rearrangement joins TRBV19 to TRBJ2-3; tentative D call: TRBD2 (5 bases). Sequencing used PBMCs. The CDR3 sequence: CASSASGPPDTQYF. CDR3 coding DNA: TGTGCCAGTAGTGCCAGCGGACCCCCAGATACGCAGTATTTT.